The 3 T cell receptor beta chains presented below share a single source sample, sequenced in a study of untreated major depressive disorder. Some clones are missing from TCRdb's copy, which holds only in-frame ones; the method was immunoSEQ multiplex PCR. The data contain about 21,000 clones, 85% to 90% of them singletons. The sequencing input was CD4+ T cells from PBMCs. The receptor set was obtained from a woman in her 40s in good health.

This chain links TRBV5-1 with TRBJ1-1, with 7 bases aligning to TRBD1. From germline, CDR1 is SGHRS and CDR2 YFSETQ. This CDR3 has 15 residues. V lost 4 bases to trimming and J lost 0 bases; unmatched junction nucleotides: 6. The CDR3 DNA follows: TGCGCCAGCAGCACAGACAGGGCTTTGAACACTGAAGCTTTCTTT. It yields the protein CASSTDRALNTEAFF.

The genes are TRBV6-1 and TRBJ2-1, with unresolved D. CDR1 is MNHNS, CDR2 SASEGT, per germline. With 4 bases removed from V and 5 bases from J, the gap between germline ends came to 15 bases. The CDR3 totals 15 residues. CDR3 sequence (DNA): TGTGCCAGCAGTGTAGAGACTTTCCGAGACAATGAGCAGTTCTTC. Its protein is CASSVETFRDNEQFF.

The chain has TRBV29-1 and TRBJ1-2, with D unclear. CDR3 length: 10 residues. Trimming removed 8 bases from V and 10 bases from J, with 14 bases in between. In germline, CDR1 is SQVTM, CDR2 ANQGSEA. For the CDR3, the DNA is TGCAGCTCACGTGGGGTGGACTACACCTTC. It codes for CSSRGVDYTF.